Sequencing of this TCR beta chain was carried out in a study of OX40 agonist ivuxolimab in advanced cancers. Turning to the study itself: With ivuxolimab, an agonistic anti-OX40 (CD134) antibody, patients were treated. At 0.01 to 10 mg/kg, ivuxolimab was administered intravenously to patients every 2 weeks.

V was clipped by 5 bases and J by 0 bases, with 5 bases between them. The germline CDR1 and CDR2 sequences are ENHRY and SYGVKD. The CDR3 contains 13 residues. Clones were sequenced by immunoSEQ multiplex PCR, and TCRdb holds only the in-frame ones, with some missing. The sample yields 15,000 or so clones, around nine tenths seen once. This clonotype was sampled from an adult with an advanced solid tumor such as melanoma, head and neck, liver or kidney cancer. This sample comprised CD4+ or CD8+ T cells sorted from blood, obtained in a trial of the OX40 agonist ivuxolimab. This sequence joins TRBV10-3 and TRBJ1-5; D gene ambiguous. CDR3 in amino acids: CAISPNSNQPQHF. In nucleotides, the CDR3 is TGTGCCATCAGTCCGAATAGCAATCAGCCCCAGCATTTT.